This T cell receptor (beta chain) was found in a study of OX40 agonist ivuxolimab in advanced cancers. Study at large: Dose-escalation patients' cancers were hepatocellular carcinoma, melanoma, renal cell or head and neck cancer.

Peripheral blood came from all dose cohorts at three timepoints. CDR3 length: 14 amino acids. From germline, CDR1 is MNHEY and CDR2 SVGAGI. V gave up 6 bases and J gave up 5 bases; unmatched junction bases: 5. The method was immunoSEQ multiplex PCR; TCRdb's version includes in-frame clones alone and lacks a portion of them. This table has 70,000 to 80,000 clones, around 94% appearing once. The sequence came from an adult with an advanced solid tumor such as melanoma, head and neck, liver or kidney cancer. Here the sequenced sample was CD4+ or CD8+ T cells sorted from blood, taken in a trial of the OX40 agonist ivuxolimab. The chain is built from TRBV6-5 and TRBJ2-7, with 12 bases that match TRBD1. The CDR3 coding sequence is TGTGCCAGCAGCCAGGGACAGGGGGCGAACGAGCAGTACTTC. It is translated as CASSQGQGANEQYF.